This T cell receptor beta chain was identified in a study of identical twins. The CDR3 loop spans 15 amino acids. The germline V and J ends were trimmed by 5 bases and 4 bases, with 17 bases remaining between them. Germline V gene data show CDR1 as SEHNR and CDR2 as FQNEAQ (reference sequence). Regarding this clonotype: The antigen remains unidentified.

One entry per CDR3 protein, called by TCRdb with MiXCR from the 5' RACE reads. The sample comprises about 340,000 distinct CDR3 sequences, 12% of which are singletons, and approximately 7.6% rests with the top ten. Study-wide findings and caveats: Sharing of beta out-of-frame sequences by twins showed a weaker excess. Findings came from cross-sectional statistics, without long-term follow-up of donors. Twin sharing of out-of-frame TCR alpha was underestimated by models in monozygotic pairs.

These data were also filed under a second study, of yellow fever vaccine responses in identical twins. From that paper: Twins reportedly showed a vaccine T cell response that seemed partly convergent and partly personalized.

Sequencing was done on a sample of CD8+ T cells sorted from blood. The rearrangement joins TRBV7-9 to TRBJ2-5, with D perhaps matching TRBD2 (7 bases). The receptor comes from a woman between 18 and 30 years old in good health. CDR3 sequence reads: CASSNRRGAGETQYF. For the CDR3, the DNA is TGTGCCAGCAGCAACCGACGGGGGGCCGGAGAGACCCAGTACTTC.